This TCR beta chain was sequenced in a study of early stage breast cancer tumors. Study in general: Most of the 16 invasive tumors were ER+, PR+ and HER2-. Each sample averaged approximately 9.6-fold read coverage.

The CDR3 is 17 amino acids. Trimming removed 4 bases from V and 6 bases from J; junction bases left unmatched: 15. Germline V gene data show CDR1 as SGHRS and CDR2 as YFSETQ. Only in-frame clones appear in the TCRdb table, and some are missing; sequencing was by immunoSEQ multiplex PCR. The sample records roughly 48,000 clones, 65% to 90% being singletons. Concerning this clone itself: The antigen is undetermined.

General observations from the study: Enriched TCRB sequences shared across patients were mostly commonly generated sequences. Functional markers like CD4, CD8 and FOXP3 were missed in bulk sequencing.

The sample consisted of blood. This chain joins TRBV5-1 and TRBJ2-7, with 11 bases matching TRBD2. This receptor was identified in a person aged 50-59 years with breast cancer. CDR3 amino acids: CASSPRGSGRAEGEQYF. CDR3 nucleotide sequence: TGCGCCAGCAGCCCCCGGGGTAGCGGGAGGGCTGAGGGCGAGCAGTACTTC.